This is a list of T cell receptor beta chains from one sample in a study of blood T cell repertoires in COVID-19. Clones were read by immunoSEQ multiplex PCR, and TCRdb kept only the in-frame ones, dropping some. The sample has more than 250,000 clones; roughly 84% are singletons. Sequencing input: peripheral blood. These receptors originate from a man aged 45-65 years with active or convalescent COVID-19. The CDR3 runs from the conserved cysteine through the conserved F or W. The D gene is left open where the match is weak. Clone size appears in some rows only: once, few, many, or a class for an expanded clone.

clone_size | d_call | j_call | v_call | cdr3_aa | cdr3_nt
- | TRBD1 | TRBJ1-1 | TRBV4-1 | CASSPDWTGGMRAFF | TGCGCCAGCAGCCCCGACTGGACAGGGGGCATGAGAGCTTTCTTT
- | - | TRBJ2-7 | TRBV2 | CASSERGPEQYF | TGTGCCAGCAGTGAACGGGGTCCAGAGCAGTACTTC
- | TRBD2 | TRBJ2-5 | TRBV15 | CATSRLFGTSAETQYF | TGTGCCACCAGCAGACTTTTTGGGACTAGCGCGGAGACCCAGTACTTC
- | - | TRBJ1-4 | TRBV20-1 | CSASRLNNEKLFF | TGCAGTGCTAGTCGACTGAATAATGAAAAACTGTTTTTT
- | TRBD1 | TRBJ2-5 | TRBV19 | CASSALYRGETQYF | TGTGCCAGTAGTGCCCTCTACAGGGGAGAGACCCAGTACTTC
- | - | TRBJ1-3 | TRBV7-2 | CASSLSAAGPGRTIYF | TGTGCCAGCAGCCTTTCCGCCGCGGGCCCCGGGCGGACCATATATTTT
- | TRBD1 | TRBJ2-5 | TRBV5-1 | CASSFYGTGQETQYF | TGCGCCAGCAGCTTCTACGGGACAGGCCAAGAGACCCAGTACTTC
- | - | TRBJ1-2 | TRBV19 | CASSAGEAEYGYTF | TGTGCCAGTAGTGCCGGAGAGGCAGAGTATGGCTACACCTTC
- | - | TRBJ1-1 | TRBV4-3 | CASSPYRTANTEAFF | TGCGCCAGCAGCCCCTACCGGACAGCCAACACTGAAGCTTTCTTT
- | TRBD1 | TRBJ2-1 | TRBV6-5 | CASRRGQGDNEQFF | TGTGCCTCCAGAAGGGGACAGGGGGATAATGAGCAGTTCTTC
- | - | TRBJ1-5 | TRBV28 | CASSSPGEYSNQPQHF | TGTGCCAGCAGTTCCCCAGGGGAATATAGCAATCAGCCCCAGCATTTT
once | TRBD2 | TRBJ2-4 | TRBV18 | CASSPVSGEDIQYF | TGTGCCAGCTCACCGGTTAGCGGGGAGGACATTCAGTACTTC
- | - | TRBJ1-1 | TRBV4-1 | CASREPGHKNTEAFF | TGCGCCAGCAGAGAACCGGGACACAAGAACACTGAAGCTTTCTTT
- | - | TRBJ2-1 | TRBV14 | CASSPRVGPNEQFF | TGTGCCAGCAGCCCCAGGGTGGGCCCTAATGAGCAGTTCTTC
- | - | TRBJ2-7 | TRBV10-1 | CASRNRRHEQYF | TGCGCCAGCAGGAACAGGAGACACGAGCAGTACTTC
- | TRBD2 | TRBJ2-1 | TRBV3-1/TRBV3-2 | CASSQALAGAREQFF | TGTGCCAGCAGCCAAGCACTAGCGGGAGCTAGAGAGCAGTTCTTC
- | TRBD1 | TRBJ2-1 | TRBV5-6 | CASSLRTGLWEQFF | TGTGCCAGCAGCCTAAGGACAGGGCTTTGGGAGCAGTTCTTC
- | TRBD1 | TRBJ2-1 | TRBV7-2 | CASSPGTGLGNEQFF | TGTGCCAGCAGCCCCGGGACAGGGCTCGGAAATGAGCAGTTCTTC
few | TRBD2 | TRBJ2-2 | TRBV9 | CASSESGSLFTGELFF | TGTGCCAGCAGCGAGAGCGGGAGTCTGTTTACCGGGGAGCTGTTTTTT
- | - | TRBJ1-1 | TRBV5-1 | CASSWLGGNTEAFF | TGCGCCAGCAGCTGGCTGGGAGGGAACACTGAAGCTTTCTTT
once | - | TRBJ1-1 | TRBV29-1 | CSWQGQVNTEAFF | TGCAGCTGGCAGGGGCAGGTGAACACTGAAGCTTTCTTT
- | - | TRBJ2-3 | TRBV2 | CATRISDTQYF | TGTGCCACCAGAATATCCGATACGCAGTATTTT
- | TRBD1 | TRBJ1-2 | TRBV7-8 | CASSRDRVNYGYTF | TGTGCCAGCAGCCGGGACAGGGTTAATTATGGCTACACCTTC
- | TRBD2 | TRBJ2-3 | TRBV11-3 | CASSTGLAGVDTQYF | TGTGCCAGCAGCACGGGACTAGCGGGAGTGGATACGCAGTATTTT
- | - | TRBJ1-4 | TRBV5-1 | CASSLGQDSNEKLFF | TGCGCCAGCAGCTTGGGGCAGGACAGCAATGAAAAACTGTTTTTT
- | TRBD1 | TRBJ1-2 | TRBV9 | CASSGTGGIRYGYTF | TGTGCCAGCAGTGGGACAGGGGGCATACGGTATGGCTACACCTTC